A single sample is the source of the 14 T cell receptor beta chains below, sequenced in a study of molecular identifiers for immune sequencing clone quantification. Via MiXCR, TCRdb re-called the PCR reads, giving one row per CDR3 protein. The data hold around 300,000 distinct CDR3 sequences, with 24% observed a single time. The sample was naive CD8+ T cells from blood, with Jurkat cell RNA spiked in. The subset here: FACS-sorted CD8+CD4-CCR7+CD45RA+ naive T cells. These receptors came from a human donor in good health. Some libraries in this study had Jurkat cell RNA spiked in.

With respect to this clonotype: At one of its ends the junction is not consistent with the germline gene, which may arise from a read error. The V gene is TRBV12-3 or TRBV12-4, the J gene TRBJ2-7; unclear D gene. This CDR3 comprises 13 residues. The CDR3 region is CPTTFRPSYDQYF. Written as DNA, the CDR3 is TGTCCCACCACATTCAGGCCCTCCTACGACCAGTACTTC.

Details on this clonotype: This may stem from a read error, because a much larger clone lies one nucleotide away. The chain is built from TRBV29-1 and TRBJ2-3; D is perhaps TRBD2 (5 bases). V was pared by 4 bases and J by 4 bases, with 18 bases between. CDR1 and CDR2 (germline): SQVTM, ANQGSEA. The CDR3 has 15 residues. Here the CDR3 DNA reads TGCAGCGTTGCCACATCTAAGCAACTAGCAGATACGCAGTATTTT. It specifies CSVATSKQLADTQYF.

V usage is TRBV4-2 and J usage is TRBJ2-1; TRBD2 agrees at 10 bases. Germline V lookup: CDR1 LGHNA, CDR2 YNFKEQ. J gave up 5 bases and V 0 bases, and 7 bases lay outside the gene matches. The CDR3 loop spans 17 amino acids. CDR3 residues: CASSQEVRTSGNNEQFF. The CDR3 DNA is TGTGCCAGCAGCCAAGAAGTCAGGACTAGCGGAAACAATGAGCAGTTCTTC.

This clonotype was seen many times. The DNA of the CDR3 is TGTGCCAGCAGTCCAGTGGGGCCCCCCGAGCAGTACTTC. It encodes CASSPVGPPEQYF. V is TRBV12-3 or TRBV12-4 and J is TRBJ2-7; possibly TRBD1 for D (5 bases). V was clipped by 5 bases and J by 6 bases, with 14 bases between them. The CDR3 covers 13 residues.

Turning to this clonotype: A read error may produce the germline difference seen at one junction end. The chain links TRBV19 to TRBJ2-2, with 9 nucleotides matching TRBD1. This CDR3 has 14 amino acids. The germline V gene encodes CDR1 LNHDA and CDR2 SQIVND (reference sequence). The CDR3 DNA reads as TGTGCCGGTAGCGGACAGGGGTATTCCGGGGAGCTGTTTTTT. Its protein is CAGSGQGYSGELFF.

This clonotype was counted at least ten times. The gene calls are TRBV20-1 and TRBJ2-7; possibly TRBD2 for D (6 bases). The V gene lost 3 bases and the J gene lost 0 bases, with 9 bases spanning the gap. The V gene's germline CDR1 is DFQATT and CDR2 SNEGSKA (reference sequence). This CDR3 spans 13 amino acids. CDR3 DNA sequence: TGCAGTGCTAGTGACGGGAGCTCCTACGAGCAGTACTTC. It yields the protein CSASDGSSYEQYF.

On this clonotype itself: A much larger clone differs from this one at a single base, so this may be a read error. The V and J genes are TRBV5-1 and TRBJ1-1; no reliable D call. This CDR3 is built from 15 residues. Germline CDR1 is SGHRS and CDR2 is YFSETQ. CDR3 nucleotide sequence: TGCGTCAGCAGCTCGCCGACGGGGATGAACACTGAAGCTTTCTTT. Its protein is CVSSSPTGMNTEAFF.

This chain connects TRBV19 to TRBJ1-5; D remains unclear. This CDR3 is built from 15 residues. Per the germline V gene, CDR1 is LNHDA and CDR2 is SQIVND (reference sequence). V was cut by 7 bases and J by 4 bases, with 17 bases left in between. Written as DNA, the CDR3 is TGTGCCAGTACTCTCGGTACACGTACAAATCAGCCCCAGCATTTT. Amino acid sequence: CASTLGTRTNQPQHF. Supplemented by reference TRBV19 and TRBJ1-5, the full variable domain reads DGGITQSPKYLFRKEGQNVTLSCEQNLNHDAMYWYRQDPGQGLRLIYYSQIVNDFQKGDIAEGYSVSREKKESFPLTVTSAQKNPTAFYLCASTLGTRTNQPQHFGDGTRLSIL.

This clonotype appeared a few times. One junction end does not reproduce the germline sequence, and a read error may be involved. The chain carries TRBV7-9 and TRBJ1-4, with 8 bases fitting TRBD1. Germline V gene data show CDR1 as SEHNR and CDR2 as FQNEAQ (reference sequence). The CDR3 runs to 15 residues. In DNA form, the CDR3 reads TGTGCCAGCGGCTTGGTGACAGGGGTTAACGAAAAACTGTTTTTT. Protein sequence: CASGLVTGVNEKLFF.

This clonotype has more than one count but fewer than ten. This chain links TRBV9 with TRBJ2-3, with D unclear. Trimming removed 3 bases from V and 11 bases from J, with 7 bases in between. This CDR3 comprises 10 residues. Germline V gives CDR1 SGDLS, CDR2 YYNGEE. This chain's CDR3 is CASSGSLQYF. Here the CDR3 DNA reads TGTGCCAGCAGCGGATCGTTGCAGTATTTT.

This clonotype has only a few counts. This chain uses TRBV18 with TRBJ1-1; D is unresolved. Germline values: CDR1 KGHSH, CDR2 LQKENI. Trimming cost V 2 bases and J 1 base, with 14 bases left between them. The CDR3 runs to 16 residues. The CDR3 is CASSPEVDRPNTEAFF. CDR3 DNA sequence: TGTGCCAGCTCACCAGAAGTCGATCGACCGAACACTGAAGCTTTCTTT.

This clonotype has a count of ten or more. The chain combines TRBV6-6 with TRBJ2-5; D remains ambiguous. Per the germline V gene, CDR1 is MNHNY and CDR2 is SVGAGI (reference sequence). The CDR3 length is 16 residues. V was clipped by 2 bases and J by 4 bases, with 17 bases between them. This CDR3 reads CASSYDVPRAPETQYF. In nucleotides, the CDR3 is TGTGCCAGCAGTTACGACGTTCCTCGGGCTCCAGAGACCCAGTACTTC.

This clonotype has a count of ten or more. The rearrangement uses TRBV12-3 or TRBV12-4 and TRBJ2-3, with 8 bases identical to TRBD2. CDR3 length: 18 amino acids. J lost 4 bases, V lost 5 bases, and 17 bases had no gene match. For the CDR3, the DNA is TGTGCCAGCAGTGCCCCTCTTGCGGGGGGTCTTCTAGCAGATACGCAGTATTTT. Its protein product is CASSAPLAGGLLADTQYF.

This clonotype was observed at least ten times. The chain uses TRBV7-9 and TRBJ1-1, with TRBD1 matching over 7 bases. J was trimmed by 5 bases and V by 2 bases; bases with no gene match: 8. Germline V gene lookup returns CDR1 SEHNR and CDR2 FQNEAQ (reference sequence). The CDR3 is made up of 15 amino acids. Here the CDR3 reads CASSLIQGELTEAFF. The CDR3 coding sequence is TGTGCCAGCAGCTTAATCCAGGGGGAATTAACTGAAGCTTTCTTT. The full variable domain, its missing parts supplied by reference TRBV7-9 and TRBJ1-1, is DTGVSQNPRHKITKRGQNVTFRCDPISEHNRLYWYRQTLGQGPEFLTYFQNEAQLEKSRLLSDRFSAERPKGSFSTLEIQRTEQGDSAMYLCASSLIQGELTEAFFGQGTRLTVV.